The clone carrying this T cell receptor (beta chain) was detected once. Its antigen remains unidentified. The data derive from a study of cytomegalovirus exposure and HLA in healthy donors. Overall study results and limits: Reportedly, TCR beta sequences accurately predicted HLA-A and HLA-B alleles in most subjects. Within an earlier analysis, most TCR beta V segments proved productive either about 87% or about 30% of the time. The majority of CMV-associated TCR beta chains were reported as apparently HLA-restricted in a later analysis.

Germline V gives CDR1 MGHRA, CDR2 YSYEKL. The CDR3 is 13 amino acids. V was clipped by 4 bases and J by 7 bases, with 11 bases between them. The PCR contained 60 Vbeta and 13 Jbeta primers. Measured with immunoSEQ multiplex PCR; TCRdb has only the in-frame clones, and not every one. The sample lists 150,000 to 200,000 clones; about 81% were seen once. The TCR sequence derives from a woman in her twenties or thirties in good health and CMV-seronegative. The sequencing sample was made of PBMCs. This chain uses TRBV4-1 with TRBJ2-1; no firm D call. This CDR3 reads CASSPPGLNEQFF. DNA of the CDR3: TGCGCCAGCAGCCCACCTGGTCTAAATGAGCAGTTCTTC.